This T cell receptor beta chain was recovered during a study of OX40 agonist ivuxolimab in advanced cancers. The overall study: Across the patients, intravenous ivuxolimab was delivered every 2 weeks at 0.01 to 10 mg/kg. Study-level points and caveats: Among some nonresponders, normalized T-cell clonal expansion was also low. CD4+ and CD8+ blood T cells expanded clonally by week 6 at 0.1 to 3.0 mg/kg.

On this clone: Its target is not known.

The CDR3 totals 16 residues. Trimming cost V 6 bases and J 5 bases; bases outside gene matches: 9. CDR1 is SGHRS and CDR2 is YFSETQ in the germline V gene. TCRdb's table, derived via immunoSEQ multiplex PCR, lists solely in-frame clones and lacks some. Of about 76,000 clones detected, 65% to 90% appear once; the ten largest clones hold about 0.57%. The TCR comes from an adult with an advanced solid tumor such as melanoma, head and neck, liver or kidney cancer. Sequences were derived from CD4+ or CD8+ T cells sorted from blood, sampled in a trial of the OX40 agonist ivuxolimab. This chain joins TRBV5-1 and TRBJ2-5; 14 bases align to TRBD2. The CDR3 coding sequence is TGCGCCAGCACCCTGACTAGCGGGGGGGCCTGGGAGACCCAGTACTTC. Translating gives CASTLTSGGAWETQYF.